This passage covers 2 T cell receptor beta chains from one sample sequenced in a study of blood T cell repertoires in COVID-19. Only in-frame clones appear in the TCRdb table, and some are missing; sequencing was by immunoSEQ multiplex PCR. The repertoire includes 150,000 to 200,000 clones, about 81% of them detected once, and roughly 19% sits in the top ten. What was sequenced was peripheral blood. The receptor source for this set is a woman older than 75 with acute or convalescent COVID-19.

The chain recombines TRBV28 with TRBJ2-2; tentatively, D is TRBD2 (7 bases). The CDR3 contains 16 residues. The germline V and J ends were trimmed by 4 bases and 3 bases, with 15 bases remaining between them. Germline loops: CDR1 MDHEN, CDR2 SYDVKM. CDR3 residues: CASSYGGLRDTGELFF. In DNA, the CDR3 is TGTGCCAGCAGTTACGGGGGGCTAAGGGACACCGGGGAGCTGTTTTTT.

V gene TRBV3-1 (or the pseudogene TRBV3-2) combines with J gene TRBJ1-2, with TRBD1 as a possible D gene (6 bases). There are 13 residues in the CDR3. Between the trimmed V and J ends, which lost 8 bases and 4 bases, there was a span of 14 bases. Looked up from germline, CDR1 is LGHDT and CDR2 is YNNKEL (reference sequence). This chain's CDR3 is CASQLGQSYGYTF. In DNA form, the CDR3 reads TGTGCCAGCCAACTCGGACAGAGCTATGGCTACACCTTC.